Below are 22 T cell receptor beta chains sequenced from a single sample in a study of cytomegalovirus exposure and HLA in healthy donors. The PCR made use of 60 Vbeta and 13 Jbeta primers. Here immunoSEQ multiplex PCR was the method, and the copy in TCRdb shows in-frame clones only, minus some. The sample contains 97,000 or so clones, about two thirds of which appear only once. What was sequenced was PBMCs. All receptors come from a man between 50 and 59 years old in good health and CMV-seronegative.

The sample holds a few counts of this clone. The chain combines TRBV4-2 with TRBJ1-6; D is undetermined. V gave up 0 bases and J gave up 4 bases, with 4 bases separating them. The CDR3 runs to 14 residues. The germline CDR1 and CDR2 sequences are LGHNA and YNFKEQ. For the CDR3, the DNA is TGTGCCAGCAGCCAAGAACAGTATAATTCACCCCTCCACTTT. It yields the protein CASSQEQYNSPLHF.

The CDR3 DNA reads as TGTGCCAGCAATACCGGGCAGGGCTATGGCTACACCTTC. This sequence encodes CASNTGQGYGYTF. This chain links TRBV2 with TRBJ1-2; D is perhaps TRBD1 (5 bases). V was clipped by 7 bases and J by 4 bases, with 13 bases between them. This CDR3 contains 13 residues. CDR1 is SNHLY and CDR2 is FYNNEI in the germline V gene.

The chain has TRBV5-6 and TRBJ2-7; D is unresolved. Trimming pared 3 bases from V and 6 bases from J, leaving 7 bases between. Germline CDR1 and CDR2: SGHDT and YYEEEE. This CDR3 is 11 amino acids long. This CDR3 is CASSWQVEQYF. The CDR3 nucleotides are TGTGCCAGCAGCTGGCAGGTCGAGCAGTACTTC.

This clone came up once. The chain is built from TRBV4-1 and TRBJ2-1; 10 nucleotides agree with TRBD2. Looked up from germline, CDR1 is MGHRA and CDR2 is YSYEKL. The V gene end was trimmed by 4 bases and the J gene end by 4 bases; junction bases not matched to a gene: 4. The CDR3 has 15 residues. The CDR3 DNA reads as TGCGCCAGCAGCCGAAGCGGGGGGGCATACAATGAGCAGTTCTTC. This codes for CASSRSGGAYNEQFF.

The table lists this clone with a few counts. The chain employs TRBV29-1 and TRBJ2-1; 7 positions agree with TRBD2. This CDR3 spans 16 amino acids. Germline loops: CDR1 SQVTM, CDR2 ANQGSEA. Trimming cost V 6 bases and J 0 bases; bases outside gene matches: 11. The CDR3 DNA is TGCAGCGTCCAGGGAGGGCTTTCTAGCTCCTACAATGAGCAGTTCTTC. Translation gives CSVQGGLSSSYNEQFF.

Only one count was recorded for this clone. The chain is built from TRBV6-5 and TRBJ2-4; no reliable D call. Trimming left V 0 bases short and J 8 bases short, with 8 bases between. The CDR3 length is 13 residues. From germline, CDR1 is MNHEY and CDR2 SVGAGI. CDR3 protein: CASSYSNLDIQYF. CDR3 nucleotide sequence: TGTGCCAGCAGTTACTCGAACCTAGACATTCAGTACTTC.

This sequence joins TRBV27 and TRBJ1-2; D is unclear. CDR1 and CDR2 from the germline V gene are MNHEY and SMNVEV (reference sequence). V lost 3 bases to trimming and J lost 2 bases, with 10 bases between them. There are 14 residues in the CDR3. The CDR3: CASSFAGVNYGYTF. The DNA for the CDR3 is TGTGCCAGCAGTTTCGCTGGAGTGAACTATGGCTACACCTTC.

This clone was counted only a few times. The CDR3 loop is CASSRGPGANVLTF. For the CDR3, the DNA is TGTGCCAGCAGCAGGGGGCCTGGGGCCAACGTCCTGACTTTC. This chain joins TRBV2 and TRBJ2-6; 8 positions match TRBD1. J gave up 2 bases and V 6 bases, and 0 bases lay outside the gene matches. Germline values: CDR1 SNHLY, CDR2 FYNNEI. The CDR3 is made up of 14 amino acids.

The V gene is TRBV30, the J gene TRBJ2-1; 8 bases are shared with TRBD2. Germline V CDR1 and CDR2: GTSNPN, SVGIG (reference sequence). The CDR3 totals 14 residues. The V gene end was trimmed by 0 bases and the J gene end by 7 bases; junction bases not matched to a gene: 5. CDR3 nucleotides: TGTGCCTGGAGTGTAGGTAGCGGGATAAATGAGCAGTTCTTC. Its translation is CAWSVGSGINEQFF.

This clone appeared a few times. This rearrangement joins TRBV19 to TRBJ2-1; TRBD2 agrees at 10 bases. The V gene end was trimmed by 8 bases and the J gene end by 6 bases; junction bases not matched to a gene: 10. There are 15 residues in the CDR3. Germline V lookup: CDR1 LNHDA, CDR2 SQIVND (reference sequence). The CDR3 reads CASFLAGLATNEQFF. The DNA of the CDR3 is TGTGCCAGTTTTTTAGCGGGACTAGCGACCAATGAGCAGTTCTTC.

This sequence joins TRBV5-6 and TRBJ2-3; 8 positions match TRBD1. The CDR3 has 14 residues. Germline values: CDR1 SGHDT, CDR2 YYEEEE. V lost 5 bases and J lost 1; bases outside the gene matches: 3. The CDR3 loop is CASRETGGTDTQYF. The CDR3, as DNA: TGTGCCAGCAGGGAGACAGGGGGCACAGATACGCAGTATTTT. The full variable domain, rest sourced from reference TRBV5-6 and TRBJ2-3, is DAGVTQSPTHLIKTRGQQVTLRCSPKSGHDTVSWYQQALGQGPQFIFQYYEEEERQRGNFPDRFSGHQFPNYSSELNVNALLLGDSALYLCASRETGGTDTQYFGPGTRLTVL.

The chain uses TRBV5-1 and TRBJ2-3, with TRBD2 identical over 12 bases. The CDR3 contains 18 residues. Unmatched junction bases numbered 9, after V lost 3 bases and J lost 1 base. CDR1 and CDR2 from the germline V gene are SGHRS and YFSETQ. CDR3 sequence reads: CASSSGTSGPGGTDTQYF. CDR3 DNA: TGCGCCAGCAGCTCCGGGACTAGCGGGCCTGGAGGCACAGATACGCAGTATTTT.

This chain joins TRBV28 and TRBJ1-2; D call uncertain. V was trimmed by 5 bases and J by 4 bases, leaving 11 bases between them. This CDR3 comprises 13 residues. The V gene's germline CDR1 is MDHEN and CDR2 SYDVKM. The DNA for the CDR3 is TGTGCCAGCAGTACCCCGGGAGTCTATGGCTACACCTTC. Its protein product is CASSTPGVYGYTF.

The table lists this clone with a few counts. The rearrangement uses TRBV6-5 and TRBJ1-6, with a tentative D call TRBD1 (6 bases). The CDR3 consists of 15 residues. V shed 0 bases and J shed 9 bases, with 12 bases lying between them. In germline, CDR1 is MNHEY, CDR2 SVGAGI. CDR3 region: CASSYSMGARSPLHF. CDR3 nucleotide sequence: TGTGCCAGCAGTTACTCGATGGGGGCGCGTTCACCCCTCCACTTT.

V is TRBV7-9 and J is TRBJ2-2; D remains ambiguous. The CDR3 length is 12 residues. Trimming left V 6 bases short and J 4 bases short, with 6 bases between. Germline lookup yields CDR1 SEHNR and CDR2 FQNEAQ (reference sequence). As DNA, the CDR3 is TGTGCCAGCAGACAAAGCACCGGGGAGCTGTTTTTT. It codes for CASRQSTGELFF.

CDR3 sequence reads: CASSLGTGVSTDTQYF. CDR3 in DNA: TGTGCCAGCAGCTTGGGGACAGGAGTTAGCACAGATACGCAGTATTTT. V is TRBV7-9 and J is TRBJ2-3; TRBD1 aligns across 8 bases. The CDR3 length is 16 residues. Trimming at V came to 3 bases and at J to 0 bases, leaving 5 bases not matched to a gene. Germline lookup yields CDR1 SEHNR and CDR2 FQNEAQ (reference sequence).

The chain recombines TRBV19 with TRBJ2-2; perhaps TRBD2 as D (6 bases). With 7 bases removed from V and 2 bases from J, the gap between germline ends came to 17 bases. The CDR3 loop spans 16 amino acids. Per the germline V gene, CDR1 is LNHDA and CDR2 is SQIVND (reference sequence). For the CDR3, the DNA is TGTGCCAGTAATGATCTCCAGCGGGCAAACACCGGGGAGCTGTTTTTT. Encoded protein: CASNDLQRANTGELFF.

This clone appeared a few times. The rearrangement joins TRBV6-5 to TRBJ2-7, with TRBD1 identical over 7 bases. From germline, CDR1 is MNHEY and CDR2 SVGAGI. The ends lost 2 bases at V and 2 bases at J; junction bases unmatched: 0. This CDR3 comprises 13 residues. CDR3 nucleotide sequence: TGTGCCAGCAGTTACAGGGGGCCCTACGAGCAGTACTTC. Its protein product is CASSYRGPYEQYF.

This rearrangement joins TRBV28 to TRBJ2-7; possible D gene TRBD2, 6 bases. In germline, CDR1 is MDHEN, CDR2 SYDVKM. Trimming took off 3 bases at V and 3 bases at J, with 9 bases between the two ends. There are 13 residues in the CDR3. CDR3 bases: TGTGCCAGCAGTTTCCCGCGGGACTACGAGCAGTACTTC. Amino acid sequence: CASSFPRDYEQYF. Based on the CDR3 plus reference TRBV28 and TRBJ2-7, the full variable domain is DVKVTQSSRYLVKRTGEKVFLECVQDMDHENMFWYRQDPGLGLRLIYFSYDVKMKEKGDIPEGYSVSREKKERFSLILESASTNQTSMYLCASSFPRDYEQYFGPGTRLTVT.

The V and J genes are TRBV10-1 and TRBJ2-3, with 10 bases that match TRBD1. Unmatched junction bases numbered 2, after V lost 2 bases and J lost 3 bases. Germline values: CDR1 WNHNN, CDR2 SYGVQD (reference sequence). This CDR3 has 15 residues. The CDR3 DNA sequence: TGCGCCAGCAGTGAGGACAGGGGGCGAACAGATACGCAGTATTTT. It translates to CASSEDRGRTDTQYF.

This sequence joins TRBV7-3 and TRBJ2-2; D not resolved. Trimming cost V 8 bases and J 2 bases, with 9 bases left between them. From germline, CDR1 is SGHTA and CDR2 FQGTGA. This CDR3 has 13 amino acids. CDR3 in DNA: TGTGCCAGCCGCTACTCCAACACCGGGGAGCTGTTTTTT. This translates into CASRYSNTGELFF.

As for this clone: Mismatch with germline at one junction end may stem from a read error. This rearrangement joins TRBV20-1 to TRBJ1-4; 7 nucleotides align to TRBD1. The length of the CDR3 is 8 residues. Germline V CDR1 and CDR2: DFQATT, SNEGSKA (reference sequence). In nucleotides, the CDR3 is TGCAGTGCTGGGGGACAGATTTTT. Translated: CSAGGQIF.